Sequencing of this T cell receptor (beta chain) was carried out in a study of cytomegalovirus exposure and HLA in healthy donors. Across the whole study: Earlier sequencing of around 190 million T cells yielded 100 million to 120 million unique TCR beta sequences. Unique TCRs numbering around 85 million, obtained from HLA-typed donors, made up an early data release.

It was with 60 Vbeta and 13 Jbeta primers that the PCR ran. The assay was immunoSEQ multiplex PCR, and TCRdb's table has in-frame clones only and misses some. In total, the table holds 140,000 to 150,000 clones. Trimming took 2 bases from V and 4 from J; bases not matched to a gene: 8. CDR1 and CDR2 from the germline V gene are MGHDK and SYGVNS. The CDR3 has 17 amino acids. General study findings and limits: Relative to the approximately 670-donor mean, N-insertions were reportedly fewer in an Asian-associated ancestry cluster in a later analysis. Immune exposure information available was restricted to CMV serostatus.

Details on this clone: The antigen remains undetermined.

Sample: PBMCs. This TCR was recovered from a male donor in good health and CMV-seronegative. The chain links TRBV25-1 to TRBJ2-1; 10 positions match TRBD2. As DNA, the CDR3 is TGTGCCAGCAGTGAACCTACTAGCGGGATAATATACAATGAGCAGTTCTTC. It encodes CASSEPTSGIIYNEQFF.